This TCR beta chain was identified in a study of PD-L1 blockade in urothelial cancer. Stated time point: peripheral blood 6 weeks after treatment start. The assay was immunoSEQ multiplex PCR, and TCRdb's table has in-frame clones only and misses some. Of about 30,000 clones listed, roughly 87% are singletons. The ends were cut back, 2 bases at V and 2 bases at J, with 11 bases in the middle. This CDR3 region has 15 residues. The sample in question was PBMCs, obtained around atezolizumab (anti-PD-L1) treatment. This clonotype was obtained from an elderly man with urothelial cancer. This chain uses TRBV5-3 with TRBJ2-1; unclear D gene. TRBV5-3 is noted as an ORF with a role that remains uncertain. DNA for the CDR3: TGTGCCAGAAGCTTTGCACTCCCTACCTACAATGAGCAGTTCTTC. Residues: CARSFALPTYNEQFF.